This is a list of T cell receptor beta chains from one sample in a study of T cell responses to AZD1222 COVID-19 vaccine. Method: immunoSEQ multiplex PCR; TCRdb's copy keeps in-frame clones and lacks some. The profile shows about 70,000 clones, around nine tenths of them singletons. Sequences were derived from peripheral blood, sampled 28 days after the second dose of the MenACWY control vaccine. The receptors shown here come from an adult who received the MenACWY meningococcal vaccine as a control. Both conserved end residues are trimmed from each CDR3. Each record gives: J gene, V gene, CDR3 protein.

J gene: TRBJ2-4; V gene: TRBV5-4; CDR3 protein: ASSLGQAKNIQY
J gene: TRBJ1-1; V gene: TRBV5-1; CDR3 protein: ASSLSQPVTEAF
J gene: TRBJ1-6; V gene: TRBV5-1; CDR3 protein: ASALSGSDSPLH
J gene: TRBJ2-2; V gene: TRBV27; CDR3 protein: ASSARRGTGELF
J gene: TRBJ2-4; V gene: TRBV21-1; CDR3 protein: ASSLLDGVGPPVAKNIQY
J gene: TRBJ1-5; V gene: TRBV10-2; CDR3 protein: ASSEQGPQPQH
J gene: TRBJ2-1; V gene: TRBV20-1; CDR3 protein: SARTSNEQF
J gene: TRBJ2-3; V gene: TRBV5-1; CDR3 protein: ASSLASGPVDTQY
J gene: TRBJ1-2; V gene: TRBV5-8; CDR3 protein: ASSSRVRGYGYT
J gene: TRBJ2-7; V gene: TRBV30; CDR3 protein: AWSVGPLGEQY
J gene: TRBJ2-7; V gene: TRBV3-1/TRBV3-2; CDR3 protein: ASSQRREQY
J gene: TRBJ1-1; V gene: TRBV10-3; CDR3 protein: AISESGRANTEAF
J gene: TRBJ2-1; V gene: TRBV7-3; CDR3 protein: ASSLSRSYNEQF
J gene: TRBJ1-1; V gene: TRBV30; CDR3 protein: AWSKNTEAF
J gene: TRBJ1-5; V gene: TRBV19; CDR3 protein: ASSIGGLKGDSNQPQH
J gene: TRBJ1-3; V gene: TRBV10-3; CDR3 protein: AIGPGSFSGNTIY
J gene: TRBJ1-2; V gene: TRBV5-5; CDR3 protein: ASSLGAAGRVYGYT
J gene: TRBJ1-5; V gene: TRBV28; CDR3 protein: ASSDSSSNQPQH
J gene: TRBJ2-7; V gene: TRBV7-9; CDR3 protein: ASSLEGLVNYEQY
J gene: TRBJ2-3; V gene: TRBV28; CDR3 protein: ASRRSDRDTDTQY
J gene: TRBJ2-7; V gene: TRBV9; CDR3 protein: ASSEVPGPPYEQY
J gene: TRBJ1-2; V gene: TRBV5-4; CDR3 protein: ASSLGQGRGHYGYT
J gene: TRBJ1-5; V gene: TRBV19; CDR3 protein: ASRQSPNQPQH
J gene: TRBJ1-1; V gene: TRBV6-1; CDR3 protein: ASSGDRSLMNTEAF